This TCR beta chain was found in a study of blood T cells in healthy people across ages. Regarding the study as a whole: Per-million-T-cell TCR beta diversity fell roughly linearly with age. Whereas aged donors had fewer naive CD4+ cells, long-lived donors had more of them and higher diversity.

A second PCR of roughly 7 to 11 cycles used a sample-barcoded 5' primer and a J-beta primer mix. Unique molecular identifiers of 12 random nucleotides labeled each cDNA. TCRdb re-derived calls from the 5' RACE reads in MiXCR, one entry per CDR3 protein. The table shows roughly 1.5 million distinct CDR3 sequences, with under 55% occurring only once. Germline V gene sequence: CDR1 KGHDR, CDR2 SFDVKD. V gave up 4 bases and J gave up 5 bases, with 13 bases separating them. CDR3 length equals 14 residues. In its sample, this clonotype was seen a few times. Its antigen is unknown. This TCR was recovered from a woman aged 18-30 years in good health. Source material: blood. This chain connects TRBV24-1 to TRBJ2-5; D possibly corresponds to TRBD2 (6 bases). The CDR3 loop reads CATSEPLGGETQYF. CDR3 DNA: TGTGCCACCAGTGAGCCGTTGGGGGGTGAGACCCAGTACTTC.